The rows below give T cell receptor beta chains drawn from one sample of a study of OX40 agonist ivuxolimab in advanced cancers. Profiling relied on immunoSEQ multiplex PCR, and the TCRdb table lists in-frame clones only, not all of them. In the table there are more than 9,500 clones, 60% to 80% of which are singletons. The sample was CD4+ or CD8+ T cells sorted from blood, taken in a trial of the OX40 agonist ivuxolimab. These receptors were obtained from an adult with an advanced solid tumor such as melanoma, head and neck, liver or kidney cancer. The CDR3 runs from the conserved cysteine through the conserved F or W. D genes are given only for firm matches. The size field is filled for only some rows; it gives once, few, many or a size class.

>once|13|TRBJ1-1|TRBV7-7|-
TGTGCCAGCAGCCCATATACTAACACTGAAGCTTTCTTT
CASSPYTNTEAFF
>-|12|TRBJ2-7|TRBV11-2|-
TGTGCCAGCAGCTCCGGATCCTACGAGCAGTACTTC
CASSSGSYEQYF
>-|15|TRBJ1-2|TRBV29-1|-
TGCAGCGCCCTGGCGGCGGAGGCCCCACAACGTGGCTACACCTTC
CSALAAEAPQRGYTF
>-|14|TRBJ2-7|TRBV7-2|-
TGTGCCAGCAGCTTCCGTTCGATATTTGGCGAGCAGTACTTC
CASSFRSIFGEQYF
>-|15|TRBJ1-5|TRBV4-2|TRBD1
TGTGCCAGCAGCGCGGGACAGGAGAGCTATCAGCCCCAGCATTTT
CASSAGQESYQPQHF
>-|14|TRBJ2-1|TRBV29-1|-
TGCAGCGTTGAAGACCCGTGGGGCTACAATGAGCAGTTCTTC
CSVEDPWGYNEQFF
>-|13|TRBJ2-5|TRBV6-6|-
TGTGCCAGCAGTTACGGGGGTTCGGAGACCCAGTACTTC
CASSYGGSETQYF
>-|16|TRBJ2-7|TRBV6-6|TRBD1
TGTGCCAGCACCAAAGACAGGGGGAGATCGACCTACGAGCAGTACTTC
CASTKDRGRSTYEQYF
>few|15|TRBJ2-5|TRBV27|TRBD1
TGTGCCAGCAGTTTGGCGGCAGGGGGCCCAGAGACCCAGTACTTC
CASSLAAGGPETQYF
>-|13|TRBJ1-2|TRBV6-5|-
TGTGCCAGCAGTTACGGGGGGGACTATGGCTACACCTTC
CASSYGGDYGYTF
>-|20|TRBJ2-4|TRBV19|-
TGTGCCAGTAGTATCGAACAGACGAAAGTGCCAAACCTAGCCAAAAACATTCAGTACTTC
CASSIEQTKVPNLAKNIQYF
>-|14|TRBJ2-7|TRBV6-1|TRBD1
TGTGCCAGCGTCAGGACAGGGGGCATCCTCGAGCAGTACTTC
CASVRTGGILEQYF
>-|14|TRBJ1-5|TRBV28|-
TGTGCCAGCAGTTTTATAGGGGACGATCAGCCCCAGCATTTT
CASSFIGDDQPQHF
>-|14|TRBJ2-7|TRBV30|TRBD2
TGTGCCTGGAGTGTCTCTAGCGGGGGATACGAGCAGTACTTC
CAWSVSSGGYEQYF
>few|16|TRBJ2-1|TRBV4-3|TRBD2
TGCGCCAGCAGCCAGGGCACTAGCGGGACGTTCACTGAGCAGTTCTTC
CASSQGTSGTFTEQFF
>-|15|TRBJ1-3|TRBV5-6|-
TGTGCCAGCAGCACCGGACAGACACTTGGAAACACCATATATTTT
CASSTGQTLGNTIYF
>-|14|TRBJ2-3|TRBV9|-
TGTGCCAGCAGCGGGGGACCGCGCACAGATACGCAGTATTTT
CASSGGPRTDTQYF
>-|15|TRBJ2-3|TRBV27|-
TGTGCCACTCCTGTCTTTGGAACTAGCACAGATACGCAGTATTTT
CATPVFGTSTDTQYF
>-|16|TRBJ1-1|TRBV12-5|-
TGTGCTAGTGGTCAAGGCTTATACAGGGATCACACTGAAGCTTTCTTT
CASGQGLYRDHTEAFF
>-|19|TRBJ2-1|TRBV7-3|TRBD2
TGTGCCAGCAGCTCCGGGACTAGCGGCTTCGGTAGCTCCTACAATGAGCAGTTCTTC
CASSSGTSGFGSSYNEQFF
>few|15|TRBJ1-6|TRBV6-6|-
TGTGCCAGCAGTTCTCTACTAGGGTCGAATTCACCCCTCCACTTT
CASSSLLGSNSPLHF
>-|17|TRBJ2-3|TRBV7-8|TRBD1
TGTGCCAGCAGCTCGCTACAGGGGGCAAAAAGCACAGATACGCAGTATTTT
CASSSLQGAKSTDTQYF
>-|15|TRBJ1-1|TRBV19|-
TGTGCCAGTAGTATCCCTAAGGGGCGGAACACTGAAGCTTTCTTT
CASSIPKGRNTEAFF